A selection of T cell receptor beta chains follows, all from one sample in a study of PD-1 blockade in classical Hodgkin lymphoma. Clones were read by immunoSEQ multiplex PCR, and TCRdb kept only the in-frame ones, dropping some. The sample yields roughly 20,000 clones, about 68% seen once. The sequences come from peripheral blood mononuclear cells (PBMCs), collected at baseline. All receptors come from a human donor with classical Hodgkin lymphoma. Both conserved end residues are part of each CDR3. Fields, in order: V gene, clone size, J gene, D gene, CDR3 DNA, CDR3 protein. D genes are given only for firm matches. The listing skips clone size in some rows; elsewhere it reads once, few, many or a size class.

v_gene: TRBV11-2; abundance: NA; j_gene: TRBJ2-5; d_gene: NA; CDR3nt: TGTGCCAGCAGCCCGGTGAGAGTCGGAAGAGAGACCCAGTACTTC; CDR3aa: CASSPVRVGRETQYF
v_gene: TRBV5-6; abundance: few; j_gene: TRBJ2-2; d_gene: NA; CDR3nt: TGTGCCAGCAGCTTGTGGGGGGTATCCGACACCGGGGAGCTGTTTTTT; CDR3aa: CASSLWGVSDTGELFF
v_gene: TRBV5-6; abundance: NA; j_gene: TRBJ1-3; d_gene: NA; CDR3nt: TGTGCCAGCAGCTCTGGTGGAAACACCATATATTTT; CDR3aa: CASSSGGNTIYF
v_gene: TRBV7-2; abundance: once; j_gene: TRBJ1-1; d_gene: NA; CDR3nt: TGTGCCAGCAGCTTAGGGCGGGGGCGAATGAACACTGAAGCTTTCTTT; CDR3aa: CASSLGRGRMNTEAFF
v_gene: TRBV18; abundance: few; j_gene: TRBJ1-1; d_gene: NA; CDR3nt: TGTGCCAGCTCACCGCAGGGAGGGGGACGGACGAACACTGAAGCTTTCTTT; CDR3aa: CASSPQGGGRTNTEAFF
v_gene: TRBV5-1; abundance: NA; j_gene: TRBJ1-1; d_gene: NA; CDR3nt: TGCGCCAGCAGCTCCAGGGAGGGGGGGAACACTGAAGCTTTCTTT; CDR3aa: CASSSREGGNTEAFF
v_gene: TRBV19; abundance: NA; j_gene: TRBJ2-5; d_gene: TRBD2; CDR3nt: TGTGCCAGTAGTATTTCGAGCCTAGCGGGAGGGCAAGAGACCCAGTACTTC; CDR3aa: CASSISSLAGGQETQYF
v_gene: TRBV2; abundance: NA; j_gene: TRBJ2-5; d_gene: TRBD2; CDR3nt: TGTGCCAGCAGCGGTGGGGTAGCGGGGTTGATGGAGACCCAGTACTTC; CDR3aa: CASSGGVAGLMETQYF
v_gene: TRBV6-4; abundance: once; j_gene: TRBJ2-3; d_gene: NA; CDR3nt: TGTGCCAGCAGACTACAGGGTGTTGAGACAGATACGCAGTATTTT; CDR3aa: CASRLQGVETDTQYF
v_gene: TRBV11-3; abundance: NA; j_gene: TRBJ1-4; d_gene: TRBD1; CDR3nt: TGTGCCAGCAGCCGACGGACAGGGCCTAATGAAAAACTGTTTTTT; CDR3aa: CASSRRTGPNEKLFF
v_gene: TRBV12-5; abundance: NA; j_gene: TRBJ2-1; d_gene: NA; CDR3nt: TGTGCTAGTGGTTTAATCCCGCCCATACAGGCGCTGGACGGCTACAATGAGCAGTTCTTC; CDR3aa: CASGLIPPIQALDGYNEQFF
v_gene: TRBV7-2; abundance: NA; j_gene: TRBJ2-3; d_gene: TRBD2; CDR3nt: TGTGCCAGCAGCTTAATGGGACTAGACGGAGATACGCAGTATTTT; CDR3aa: CASSLMGLDGDTQYF
v_gene: TRBV6-6; abundance: NA; j_gene: TRBJ2-3; d_gene: NA; CDR3nt: TGTGCCAGCAGTTTCGGGACGAAGCAGGCAGATACGCAGTATTTT; CDR3aa: CASSFGTKQADTQYF
v_gene: TRBV11-1; abundance: NA; j_gene: TRBJ2-7; d_gene: NA; CDR3nt: TGTGCCAGCAGCTTAACTGATTCGCTAGGCGAGCAGTACTTC; CDR3aa: CASSLTDSLGEQYF
v_gene: TRBV30; abundance: NA; j_gene: TRBJ1-3; d_gene: NA; CDR3nt: TGTGCCTGGAGGTCTTCTGGAAACACCATATATTTT; CDR3aa: CAWRSSGNTIYF
v_gene: TRBV30; abundance: NA; j_gene: TRBJ1-1; d_gene: NA; CDR3nt: TGTGCCTGGGACAGCATGAACACTGAAGCTTTCTTT; CDR3aa: CAWDSMNTEAFF
v_gene: TRBV5-4; abundance: many; j_gene: TRBJ2-1; d_gene: TRBD2; CDR3nt: TGTGCCAGCAGCTTCGGACTAGCGGGAGGCGGGGCCTACAATGAGCAGTTCTTC; CDR3aa: CASSFGLAGGGAYNEQFF
v_gene: TRBV29-1; abundance: NA; j_gene: TRBJ1-1; d_gene: NA; CDR3nt: TGCAGCGTAGGCGAAACTGAAGCTTTCTTT; CDR3aa: CSVGETEAFF
v_gene: TRBV21-1; abundance: once; j_gene: TRBJ2-7; d_gene: NA; CDR3nt: TGTGCCAGCAGCACACCATCTTGTTACCAGGGGCCGAATTTGAGCTCCTACGAGCAGTACTTC; CDR3aa: CASSTPSCYQGPNLSSYEQYF
v_gene: TRBV15; abundance: NA; j_gene: TRBJ2-1; d_gene: NA; CDR3nt: TGTGCCACCAGCAGGGGTTTATATGAGCAGTTCTTC; CDR3aa: CATSRGLYEQFF
v_gene: TRBV9; abundance: few; j_gene: TRBJ1-4; d_gene: NA; CDR3nt: TGTGCCAGCAGCGCAACCGGATTCACTAATGAAAAACTGTTTTTT; CDR3aa: CASSATGFTNEKLFF
v_gene: TRBV30; abundance: NA; j_gene: TRBJ2-1; d_gene: TRBD2; CDR3nt: TGTGCCTGGATCCTAGCGGGGGGTTCTTTCTACAATGAGCAGTTCTTC; CDR3aa: CAWILAGGSFYNEQFF
v_gene: TRBV6-5; abundance: NA; j_gene: TRBJ2-7; d_gene: NA; CDR3nt: TGTGCCAGCAGTTACTCGGGCGGACCCTACGAGCAGTACTTC; CDR3aa: CASSYSGGPYEQYF
v_gene: TRBV7-9; abundance: NA; j_gene: TRBJ2-3; d_gene: NA; CDR3nt: TGTGCCAGCAGCTTATTCGACAGATCCACAGATACGCAGTATTTT; CDR3aa: CASSLFDRSTDTQYF
v_gene: TRBV18; abundance: NA; j_gene: TRBJ2-7; d_gene: NA; CDR3nt: TGTGCCAGCTCACCCCTAGACCAAACCTACGAGCAGTACTTC; CDR3aa: CASSPLDQTYEQYF